The 9 T cell receptor beta chains below come from one sample, sequenced in a study of Ad26.COV2.S vaccination and SARS-CoV-2 variants. Sample treatment: roughly 20 received Ad26.COV2.S at low or high dose, single or two shots; roughly five received placebo; per-sample allocation not given. The samples were gathered on day 63 after the first injection of vaccine or placebo. The table came from immunoSEQ multiplex PCR; TCRdb's copy has only in-frame clones and leaves some out. The sample lists 300,000 to 400,000 clones, about 85% seen once, with around 6.4% in the top ten. The sample consisted of peripheral blood, taken in a trial of Ad26.COV2.S vaccine versus placebo. The receptors were sampled from a person aged 18-60 years who received the Ad26.COV2.S COVID-19 vaccine or a placebo.

This chain joins TRBV9 and TRBJ2-2; D remains ambiguous. The V end lost 0 bases, the J end lost 4 bases, and 7 bases lay between the germline ends. This CDR3 spans 14 amino acids. CDR1 and CDR2 from the germline V gene are SGDLS and YYNGEE. In DNA, the CDR3 is TGTGCCAGCAGCGTAGGTGTGGGCACCGGGGAGCTGTTTTTT. Protein product: CASSVGVGTGELFF. The full variable domain, rest sourced from reference TRBV9 and TRBJ2-2, is DSGVTQTPKHLITATGQRVTLRCSPRSGDLSVYWYQQSLDQGLQFLIQYYNGEERAKGNILERFSAQQFPDLHSELNLSSLELGDSALYFCASSVGVGTGELFFGEGSRLTVL.

The rearrangement links TRBV28 to TRBJ2-7; D call uncertain. CDR3 length: 20 amino acids. Germline V gene lookup returns CDR1 MDHEN and CDR2 SYDVKM. Trimming took 1 base from V and 3 from J, leaving 28 bases between them. CDR3 sequence: CASSLLSQHRAQLPIYEQYF. The CDR3 DNA reads as TGTGCCAGCAGTTTATTGAGCCAGCATCGGGCCCAACTCCCTATCTACGAGCAGTACTTC.

The rearrangement links TRBV13 to TRBJ1-2; 7 positions match TRBD1. The CDR3 runs 16 residues. Germline CDR1 is PRHDT and CDR2 is FYEKMQ (reference sequence). Trimming at V came to 0 bases and at J to 7 bases, leaving 11 bases not matched to a gene. The CDR3 reads CASSLGRRGLLVGYTF. The CDR3 DNA reads TGTGCCAGCAGCTTAGGCCGGAGGGGGCTACTAGTTGGCTACACCTTC.

V and J are TRBV19 and TRBJ2-3; TRBD1 or TRBD2 may be the D gene (7 bases each). The CDR3 length is 15 residues. Trimming cost V 3 bases and J 6 bases, with 16 bases left between them. Germline CDR1 and CDR2: LNHDA and SQIVND (reference sequence). The CDR3 protein is CASSIPWEGADTQYF. The CDR3 region has the DNA TGTGCCAGTAGTATCCCGTGGGAGGGGGCGGATACGCAGTATTTT.

This clone was counted between two and nine times. The J gene is TRBJ1-6, the V gene TRBV6-6, with 7 nucleotides matching TRBD1. The V segment lost 5 bases and the J segment 0 bases; nucleotides outside the gene matches: 4. Looked up from germline, CDR1 is MNHNY and CDR2 is SVGAGI (reference sequence). The CDR3 totals 16 residues. In nucleotides, the CDR3 is TGTGCCAGCAGTCGACAGGGACGCTCCTATAATTCACCCCTCCACTTT. Encoded protein: CASSRQGRSYNSPLHF.

This rearrangement joins TRBV12-3 or TRBV12-4 to TRBJ2-7; 8 bases align to TRBD1. The V segment lost 6 bases and the J segment 4 bases; nucleotides outside the gene matches: 5. The CDR3 totals 13 residues. The CDR3, as DNA: TGTGCCAGCAGGGACAGGGAGGCTTACGAGCAGTACTTC. It is translated as CASRDREAYEQYF.

The chain links TRBV13 to TRBJ2-5, with TRBD1 as a possible D gene (6 bases). The CDR3 is 14 amino acids. With 2 bases removed from V and 6 bases from J, the gap between germline ends came to 13 bases. Germline V gives CDR1 PRHDT, CDR2 FYEKMQ (reference sequence). CDR3 bases: TGTGCCAGCAGCTTATCACAGGGAAGAAAGACCCAGTACTTC. Translating gives CASSLSQGRKTQYF. Looking up the rest from reference TRBV13 and TRBJ2-5 gives the full variable domain: AAGVIQSPRHLIKEKRETATLKCYPIPRHDTVYWYQQGPGQDPQFLISFYEKMQSDKGSIPDRFSAQQFSDYHSELNMSSLELGDSALYFCASSLSQGRKTQYFGPGTRLLVL.

The rearrangement uses TRBV7-9 and TRBJ2-7; TRBD2 matches at 13 bases. CDR3 length equals 17 residues. V lost 5 bases and J lost 5; bases outside the gene matches: 12. Germline CDR1 and CDR2: SEHNR and FQNEAQ (reference sequence). The CDR3 coding sequence is TGTGCCAGCAGCCCCGGACTAGCGGGAGTTAGGCAAGACGAGCAGTACTTC. Translation: CASSPGLAGVRQDEQYF.

V usage is TRBV7-9 and J usage is TRBJ2-2; maybe TRBD2 (6 bases). Germline assignment: CDR1 SEHNR and CDR2 FQNEAQ (reference sequence). Trimming stripped 4 bases from V and 1 base from J, with 10 bases between. CDR3 size: 15 residues. CDR3 sequence: CASSSRDLNTGELFF. CDR3 DNA sequence: TGTGCCAGCAGCTCCCGGGACTTGAACACCGGGGAGCTGTTTTTT.